The rows below give T cell receptor beta chains drawn from one sample of a study of T cells in Graves' hyperthyroidism and ophthalmopathy. TCRdb recomputed calls from the multiplex PCR reads with MiXCR, one row per CDR3 protein. Among over 500,000 distinct CDR3 sequences listed, about 16% were seen once. The sample taken for sequencing was blood. These receptors were obtained from a woman under 40 with Graves' ophthalmopathy. CDR3s include the opening cysteine and the closing phenylalanine or tryptophan. The D gene is left open where the match is weak. Clone size is shown for a subset of rows, as once, few, many or a class of expanded clone.

j_call | clone_size | d_call | v_call | cdr3_nt | cdr3_aa
TRBJ2-2 | many | NA | TRBV12-3/TRBV12-4 | TGTGCCAGCAGCCTCATACCGTGGGAGCTGTTTTTT | CASSLIPWELFF
TRBJ2-5 | NA | NA | TRBV5-5 | TGTGCCAGCAGCTTATCCGCCCTGGGGAAAGAGACCCAGTACTTC | CASSLSALGKETQYF
TRBJ2-3 | many | TRBD1 | TRBV29-1 | TGCAGCGTTGCCCCTAGAGGGGGCTCACCGGATACGCAGTATTTT | CSVAPRGGSPDTQYF
TRBJ1-1 | many | NA | TRBV4-1 | TGCGCCAGCAGCCAACAGTCGGTTGCACGCCTCTTCGCTGAAGCTTTCTTT | CASSQQSVARLFAEAFF
TRBJ1-1 | NA | TRBD1 | TRBV9 | TGTGCCAGCAGCGTAGGTGCAGGGGGCGCCGTTTGGTACACTGAAGCTTTCTTT | CASSVGAGGAVWYTEAFF
TRBJ2-3 | NA | NA | TRBV7-8 | TGTGCCAGCAGCCGGAAGGGGTGGACCGATAGCACAGATACGCAGTATTTT | CASSRKGWTDSTDTQYF
TRBJ1-1 | NA | NA | TRBV6-1 | TGTGCCAGCAGTAGGGTACAGGGGAACACTGAAGCTTTCTTT | CASSRVQGNTEAFF
TRBJ2-5 | few | TRBD2 | TRBV20-1 | TGCAGTGCTTCAGCGGGAGGGCCGGTTCTGTACTTC | CSASAGGPVLYF
TRBJ1-4 | many | NA | TRBV2 | TGTGCCACCAAAATCTTCGAAAATGAAAAACTGTTTTTT | CATKIFENEKLFF
TRBJ2-5 | NA | TRBD2 | TRBV20-1 | TGCAGTGCCGAGATCGGAGGGAGACTAGCGGGAGGGCGCCTCCAAGAGACCCAGTACTTC | CSAEIGGRLAGGRLQETQYF
TRBJ2-3 | many | NA | TRBV6-1 | TGTGCCAGCACCCTTTCCCAGTGGGCAGATACGCAGTATTTT | CASTLSQWADTQYF
TRBJ2-4 | many | NA | TRBV20-1 | TGCAGTGCGGCGGACCGGGCCAAAAACATTCAGTACTTC | CSAADRAKNIQYF
TRBJ1-2 | NA | TRBD1 | TRBV20-1 | TGCAGTGCTAGAGTCGGGACAGAATATGGCTACACCTTC | CSARVGTEYGYTF
TRBJ2-1 | many | TRBD2 | TRBV18 | TGTGCCAGCTCACCAAGGAGGCTAGCGGACAATGAGCAGTTCTTC | CASSPRRLADNEQFF
TRBJ2-3 | few | TRBD2 | TRBV24-1 | TGTGCCACCAGTGATTTGTATGAGGGCGGGAGTCGCCCAGATACGCAGTATTTT | CATSDLYEGGSRPDTQYF
TRBJ2-7 | many | TRBD2 | TRBV2 | TGTGCCAGCAGTGAAGCGCTTCTGGGTAGCGGGTCTCGCGAGCAGTACTTC | CASSEALLGSGSREQYF
TRBJ2-5 | many | NA | TRBV20-1 | TGCAGTGCTAGAGTGGGAGTGGGAGAGACCCAGTACTTC | CSARVGVGETQYF
TRBJ2-6 | NA | NA | TRBV12-5 | TGTGCTAGTGGATACTCTGGGGCCAACGTCCTGACTTTC | CASGYSGANVLTF
TRBJ2-1 | NA | TRBD2 | TRBV10-3 | TGTGCCATCAGTGAACCGAGCGGGGGCGGGAGGGGGTACTACAATGAGCAGTTCTTC | CAISEPSGGGRGYYNEQFF
TRBJ2-5 | few | NA | TRBV3-1 | TGTGCCAGCAGCCAAGGTTGGGGACCTCACCCCGAGACCCAGTACTTC | CASSQGWGPHPETQYF
TRBJ1-4 | many | NA | TRBV20-1 | TGCAGTGCGAGAGGGGATGAGGGTGAAAAACTGTTTTTT | CSARGDEGEKLFF
TRBJ2-7 | many | TRBD1 | TRBV6-1 | TGTGCCAGCGGTGGGACAGGGGGCTTAAACGAGCAGTACTTC | CASGGTGGLNEQYF
TRBJ2-2 | few | NA | TRBV12-3/TRBV12-4 | TGTGCCAGCAGTTTCGTGGACACCGGGGAGCTGTTTTTT | CASSFVDTGELFF
TRBJ1-1 | NA | NA | TRBV6-1 | TGTGCCAGCAGTGAAGTCGGGACATCTGAAGCTTTCTTT | CASSEVGTSEAFF
TRBJ2-2 | few | NA | TRBV7-7 | TGTGCTAGCTCCCGGGTCTCGGGCACCGGGGAGCTGTTTTTT | CASSRVSGTGELFF
TRBJ2-5 | few | TRBD2 | TRBV6-1 | TGTGCCAGCAGTGGGACTAGCGCCGGGGAGACCCAGTACTTC | CASSGTSAGETQYF
TRBJ2-5 | many | TRBD2 | TRBV29-1 | TGCAGCGTTGAGCCTTCTAGCGGGAGAGGATCAGAGACCCAGTACTTC | CSVEPSSGRGSETQYF
TRBJ2-7 | NA | TRBD2 | TRBV5-1 | TGTGCCAGCCAGCGGGAGGGCCCCGAGCAGTACTTC | CASQREGPEQYF
TRBJ2-2 | NA | NA | TRBV7-2 | TGTGCCAGCAGCTTAATTTCTGATGCGAACACCGGGGAGCTGTTTTTT | CASSLISDANTGELFF
TRBJ2-7 | many | NA | TRBV7-8 | TGTGCCAGCAGCTTAGAGCCCTCGGGCCTCTACGAGCAGTACTTC | CASSLEPSGLYEQYF
TRBJ2-5 | NA | NA | TRBV4-3 | TGCGCCAGCAGCCAAGAAGGTAACCTCCAAGAGACCCAGTACTTC | CASSQEGNLQETQYF
TRBJ1-5 | NA | TRBD1 | TRBV30 | TGTGCCTGGAGTGTACAGGGGTGGAATCAGCCCCAGCATTTT | CAWSVQGWNQPQHF
TRBJ2-1 | NA | TRBD2 | TRBV7-9 | TGTGCCAGCAGCTTCGCGAAGCGGCTGGAGGGGACTAACAATGAGCAGTTCTTC | CASSFAKRLEGTNNEQFF
TRBJ2-5 | NA | NA | TRBV20-1 | TGCAGTGTCGGGGGGCTAGAAGAGACCCAGTACTTC | CSVGGLEETQYF
TRBJ1-2 | many | TRBD1 | TRBV12-3/TRBV12-4 | TGTGCCAGCATCCTTGCCGGGACAGGGATCGGCTACACCTTC | CASILAGTGIGYTF
TRBJ2-2 | once | NA | TRBV2 | TGTGCCAGCAGTGGGGACGGGAGAGCCACCGGGGAGCTGTTTTTT | CASSGDGRATGELFF
TRBJ2-1 | NA | TRBD2 | TRBV20-1 | TGCAGTATTGGACTAGCCACTAGCAATGAGCAGTTCTTC | CSIGLATSNEQFF
TRBJ2-1 | few | NA | TRBV12-3/TRBV12-4 | TGTGCCAGCAGTGCCTTATATGAGCAGTTCTTC | CASSALYEQFF
TRBJ1-2 | few | TRBD1 | TRBV11-2 | TGTGCCAGCAGCTTAGGGGACAGGGACTATGGCTACACCTTC | CASSLGDRDYGYTF
TRBJ2-2 | NA | NA | TRBV28 | TGTGCCAGCAGTTTTCCGACCGAGGCCGGGGAGCTGTTTTTT | CASSFPTEAGELFF
TRBJ1-4 | many | TRBD1 | TRBV5-1 | TGCGCCAGCAGCCGTGGACAGGGGGCGGGTGAAAAACTGTTTTTT | CASSRGQGAGEKLFF
TRBJ1-5 | few | NA | TRBV4-3 | TGCGCCAGCAGCCAAGAGAAAGGCAGGGGATCGGCCCAGCATTTT | CASSQEKGRGSAQHF
TRBJ1-3 | NA | NA | TRBV7-6 | TGTGCCAGCAGCTTAGCGAACAGGGTCTCTGGAAACACCATATATTTT | CASSLANRVSGNTIYF
TRBJ1-4 | NA | NA | TRBV16 | TGTGCCAGCAGCCCCCCCTTGGGCCAGATGAATGAAAAACTGTTTTTT | CASSPPLGQMNEKLFF
TRBJ2-5 | NA | TRBD2 | TRBV11-2 | TGTGCCAGCAGACTACTCGCGGGAGGGCAACAAGAGACCCAGTACTTC | CASRLLAGGQQETQYF
TRBJ1-1 | many | NA | TRBV6-1 | TGTGCCAGCGGTGTAGAATTGAACACTGAAGCTTTCTTT | CASGVELNTEAFF
TRBJ1-4 | many | NA | TRBV30 | TGTGCCTGGAGTGTAGTCGGGGCCACTAATGAAAAACTGTTTTTT | CAWSVVGATNEKLFF
TRBJ2-1 | many | TRBD2 | TRBV3-1 | TGTGCCAGCAGCCCGGTCTGGTTTAGCGGGAGAGTAAATGAGCAGTTCTTC | CASSPVWFSGRVNEQFF
TRBJ2-3 | many | TRBD1 | TRBV7-2 | TGTGCCAGCAGCTTAGAGTGGGACAGCTCTAGCACAGATACGCAGTATTTT | CASSLEWDSSSTDTQYF
TRBJ2-2 | many | NA | TRBV24-1 | TGTGCCACCAGTGCCCCTAAAGCGGGCAGGGAAGCCGGGGAGCTGTTTTTT | CATSAPKAGREAGELFF
TRBJ2-7 | once | TRBD1 | TRBV27 | TGTGCCAGCAATTTAGGGGGACAGTGGAACGAGCAGTACTTC | CASNLGGQWNEQYF
TRBJ2-3 | many | TRBD2 | TRBV20-1 | TGCAGTGCTAGGGGAGCGGGGGGAGATACGCAGTATTTT | CSARGAGGDTQYF
TRBJ2-7 | many | TRBD2 | TRBV28 | TGTGCCAGCAGTCCGAATCTAAGCGGGGCTTCCTACGAGCAGTACTTC | CASSPNLSGASYEQYF